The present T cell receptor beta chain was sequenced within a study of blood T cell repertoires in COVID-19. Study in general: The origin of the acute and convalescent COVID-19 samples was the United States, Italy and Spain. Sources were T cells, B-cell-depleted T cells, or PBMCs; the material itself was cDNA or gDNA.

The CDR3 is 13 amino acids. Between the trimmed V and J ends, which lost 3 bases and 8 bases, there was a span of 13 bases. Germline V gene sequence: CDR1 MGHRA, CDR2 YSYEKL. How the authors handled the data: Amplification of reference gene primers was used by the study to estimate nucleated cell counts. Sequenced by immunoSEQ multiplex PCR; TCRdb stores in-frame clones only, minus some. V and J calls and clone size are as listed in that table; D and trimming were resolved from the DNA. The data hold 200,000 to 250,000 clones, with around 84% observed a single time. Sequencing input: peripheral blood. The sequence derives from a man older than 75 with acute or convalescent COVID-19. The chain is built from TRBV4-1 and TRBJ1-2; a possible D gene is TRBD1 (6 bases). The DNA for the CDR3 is TGCGCCAGCAGCCAGAAACAGGGTGTGGGCTACACCTTC. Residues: CASSQKQGVGYTF.